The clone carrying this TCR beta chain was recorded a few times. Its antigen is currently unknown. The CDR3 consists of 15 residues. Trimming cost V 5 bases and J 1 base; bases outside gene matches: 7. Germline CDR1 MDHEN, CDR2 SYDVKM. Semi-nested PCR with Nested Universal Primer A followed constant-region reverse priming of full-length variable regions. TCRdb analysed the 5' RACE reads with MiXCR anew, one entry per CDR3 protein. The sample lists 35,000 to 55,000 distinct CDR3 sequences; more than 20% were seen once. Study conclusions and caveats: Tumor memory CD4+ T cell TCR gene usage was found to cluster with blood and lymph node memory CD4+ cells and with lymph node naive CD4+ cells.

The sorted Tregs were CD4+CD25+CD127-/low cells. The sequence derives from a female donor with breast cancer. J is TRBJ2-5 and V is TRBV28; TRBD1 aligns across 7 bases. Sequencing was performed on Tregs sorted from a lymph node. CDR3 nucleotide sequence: TGTGCCAGCAGTCGTGCAGGGGGTGCCCAAGAGACCCAGTACTTC. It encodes CASSRAGGAQETQYF.